This T cell receptor (beta chain) appears in the sequencing data of a study of blood T cell repertoires in COVID-19. Across 20 to 25 US areas, participants ranged in age from roughly 18 to 95 years. Cohorts were assigned according to the clinical history that participants reported. What the recovered Cohort 3 donors had was two negative PCRs, clearance, or symptom resolution. Trimming shortened V by 5 bases and J by 2 bases, and 16 bases separated the two germline ends. The CDR3 has 15 amino acids. The germline V gene encodes CDR1 SEHNR and CDR2 FQNEAQ (reference sequence). Per the authors' pipeline: Reference gene primer amplification gave nucleated cell count estimates. Sequencing used immunoSEQ multiplex PCR; TCRdb keeps in-frame clones, though not all of them. V, J and clone size were drawn from that table, and D and trimming were deduced from the DNA. The data show about 400,000 clones, approximately 87% seen once.

Input material: PBMCs or T cells enriched from blood (not recorded which). The V call is TRBV7-9, the J call TRBJ2-7, with a tentative D call TRBD2 (6 bases). The clonotype comes from a woman aged 45 to 65 who had recovered from COVID-19. The CDR3 sequence: CASSASGDQTYEQYF. The CDR3 DNA reads as TGTGCCAGCAGCGCCTCGGGGGATCAAACCTACGAGCAGTACTTC.